This T cell receptor (beta chain) stems from a study of early T cells in non-severe SARS-CoV-2 infection. Looking at the study overall: Investigators sequenced bulk RNA drawn from unsorted whole blood, and chains remained unpaired. Findings of the study overall: In VDJdb matching, anti-spike CD8 responses were favored while private and CD4 specificities went missing.

This clonotype was detected only a few times. Its antigen is not identified. Individual cDNA molecules were tagged with unique molecular identifiers. Each CDR3 protein gets one entry after TCRdb re-called the 5' RACE reads with MiXCR. The sample gives tens of thousands of distinct CDR3 sequences, approximately 6.1% of which show up once; around 21% is in the top ten. With V trimmed by 4 bases and J by 6 bases, 7 bases remained unmatched. CDR1 and CDR2 from the germline V gene are SGHNT and YENEEA. This CDR3 has 16 amino acids. This TCR came from an adult who was a healthcare worker with PCR-confirmed SARS-CoV-2 infection or an uninfected control (not recorded which). The sample consisted of whole blood, taken at baseline. The genes are TRBV11-3 and TRBJ2-1, with 12 bases lining up with TRBD2. CDR3 nucleotides: TGTGCCAGCAGCTCGAAAACTAGCGGGAGGTCCAATGAGCAGTTCTTC. As protein: CASSSKTSGRSNEQFF.